These T cell receptor beta chains were read from a single sample in a study of blood T cells in healthy people across ages. TCRdb independently ran MiXCR on the 5' RACE reads; one entry per CDR3 protein. The sample has roughly 860,000 distinct CDR3 sequences, 62% seen once. The sample was blood. Source of these receptors: a man aged 25 to 45 in good health. The CDR3 runs from the conserved cysteine through the conserved F or W.

j_gene	v_gene	len	CDR3aa
TRBJ2-1	TRBV4-3	12	CASSHLNNEQFF
TRBJ2-5	TRBV28	13	CASSFPALETQYF
TRBJ2-5	TRBV27	16	CASSLTVAGGFETQYF
TRBJ2-5	TRBV27	15	CASIPGQGHGETQYF
TRBJ1-1	TRBV20-1	13	CGATGPMGTEAFF
.	TRBV9	14	CASSPRTSWREQYF
TRBJ2-7	TRBV9	16	CASSERPNLPHYEQYF
TRBJ2-1	TRBV18	17	CASSPPIQGLSYNEQFF
TRBJ2-2	TRBV4-3	17	CASSQAGTSGPTGELFF
TRBJ2-5	TRBV20-1	13	CSAIGQGRETQYF
TRBJ2-3	TRBV11-2	17	CASSLGGRGGPTDTQYF